These 13 T cell receptor beta chains were sequenced from one sample in a study of cytomegalovirus exposure and HLA in healthy donors. The PCR contained 60 Vbeta and 13 Jbeta primers. The assay was immunoSEQ multiplex PCR, and TCRdb's table has in-frame clones only and misses some. The sample carries about 100,000 clones, approximately 72% recorded once. Sequenced: PBMCs. These receptors all come from a male donor in good health and CMV-seropositive.

This sequence joins TRBV2 and TRBJ1-5, with 7 bases aligning to TRBD1. Germline V gene sequence: CDR1 SNHLY, CDR2 FYNNEI. Losses at the gene ends were 7 bases for V and 2 bases for J; bases not matched to a gene: 8. The CDR3 covers 15 residues. This CDR3 is CASNTGVEGNQPQHF. The CDR3 nucleotides are TGTGCCAGCAACACAGGGGTAGAGGGCAATCAGCCCCAGCATTTT.

The rearrangement joins TRBV10-2 to TRBJ2-7; 7 bases fit TRBD2. Germline trimming cut 2 bases from V and 0 bases from J; bases unmatched to any gene: 10. CDR1 and CDR2 from the germline V gene are WSHSY and SAAADI. This CDR3 has 17 amino acids. The CDR3 DNA is TGCGCCAGCAGTGAGGCAGGGATAGGGACTAACTCCTACGAGCAGTACTTC. This gives the protein CASSEAGIGTNSYEQYF.

This chain joins TRBV6-1 and TRBJ1-1; TRBD1 matches at 8 bases. Germline V gives CDR1 MNHNS, CDR2 SASEGT. The CDR3 covers 15 residues. J gave up 4 bases and V 1 base, and 5 bases lay outside the gene matches. The CDR3 loop reads CASSEVGTGPTEAFF. Written as DNA, the CDR3 is TGTGCCAGCAGTGAAGTCGGGACAGGCCCCACTGAAGCTTTCTTT.

CDR3 coding DNA: TGTGCCAGCAGCCCAAGGACAGTGTCAGTCGGAAACACCATATATTTT. It codes for CASSPRTVSVGNTIYF. The chain has TRBV11-3 and TRBJ1-3; D is possibly TRBD1 (6 bases). This CDR3 spans 16 amino acids. V was shortened by 5 bases and J by 4 bases, with 18 bases between the two germline ends. Per germline, CDR1 SGHNT and CDR2 YENEEA. The full variable domain, completed using reference TRBV11-3 and TRBJ1-3, is EAGVVQSPRYKIIEKKQPVAFWCNPISGHNTLYWYLQNLGQGPELLIRYENEEAVDDSQLPKDRFSAERLKGVDSTLKIQPAELGDSAVYLCASSPRTVSVGNTIYFGEGSWLTVV.

Only one count was recorded for this clone. The chain combines TRBV25-1 with TRBJ2-7; D is possibly TRBD1 (5 bases). Germline loops: CDR1 MGHDK, CDR2 SYGVNS. The CDR3 consists of 13 residues. Trimming removed 5 bases from V and 2 bases from J, with 10 bases in between. This CDR3 is CASSQAGTYEQYF. CDR3 in DNA: TGTGCCAGCAGTCAGGCAGGGACCTACGAGCAGTACTTC.

The CDR3 region has the DNA TGTGCCAGCAGTCCGCCGGGACAGGGTAGCAATCAGCCCCAGCATTTT. This codes for CASSPPGQGSNQPQHF. V is TRBV25-1 and J is TRBJ1-5, with 9 positions matching TRBD1. The ends lost 5 bases at V and 0 bases at J; junction bases unmatched: 5. Germline loops: CDR1 MGHDK, CDR2 SYGVNS. The CDR3 has 16 amino acids.

This clone showed up just once. The chain has TRBV27 and TRBJ2-1; 9 bases fit TRBD2. CDR1 is MNHEY, CDR2 SMNVEV, per germline (reference sequence). CDR3 length: 16 residues. Trimming cost V 5 bases and J 0 bases; bases outside gene matches: 5. CDR3 in amino acids: CASSPGTSLSYNEQFF. The CDR3 DNA is TGTGCCAGCAGTCCCGGGACTAGCCTCTCCTACAATGAGCAGTTCTTC.

This clone has more than one count but fewer than ten. The chain has TRBV7-2 and TRBJ2-5; 7 nucleotides agree with TRBD2. The CDR3 runs to 15 residues. In germline, CDR1 is SGHTA, CDR2 FQGNSA. V dropped 5 bases and J dropped 5; count of bases not matched to a gene: 11. CDR3 region: CASSLRWQGGETQYF. Written as DNA, the CDR3 is TGTGCCAGCAGCCTAAGGTGGCAGGGAGGGGAGACCCAGTACTTC.

The V call is TRBV5-5, the J call TRBJ2-7, with TRBD1 identical over 8 bases. Per the germline V gene, CDR1 is SGHKS and CDR2 is YYEKEE (reference sequence). The CDR3 covers 14 residues. J was trimmed by 2 bases and V by 4 bases; bases with no gene match: 5. The CDR3 bases are TGTGCCAGCAGCCAGACAGGGGATACCTACGAGCAGTACTTC. It specifies CASSQTGDTYEQYF.

The V gene is TRBV7-2, the J gene TRBJ2-7; D not certain. Germline V gene lookup returns CDR1 SGHTA and CDR2 FQGNSA. The CDR3 runs to 14 residues. V was trimmed by 0 bases and J by 0 bases, leaving 6 bases between them. The CDR3 loop reads CASSLAPNSYEQYF. The DNA for the CDR3 is TGTGCCAGCAGCTTAGCCCCAAACTCCTACGAGCAGTACTTC.

The chain carries TRBV27 and TRBJ1-6; tentative D call: TRBD1 (5 bases). This CDR3 is built from 15 residues. V gave up 0 bases and J gave up 6 bases, with 9 bases separating them. Looked up from germline, CDR1 is MNHEY and CDR2 is SMNVEV (reference sequence). This CDR3 is CASSLSGGTNSPLHF. The CDR3 DNA sequence: TGTGCCAGCAGTTTATCAGGAGGGACTAATTCACCCCTCCACTTT.

The chain carries TRBV5-1 and TRBJ1-6; 10 nucleotides match TRBD1. With 4 bases clipped from V and 0 bases from J, the junction kept 7 bases outside the gene matches. Germline-derived CDR1 and CDR2 are SGHRS and YFSETQ. This CDR3 is built from 18 residues. The CDR3 coding sequence is TGCGCCAGCAGCCTCCGGGACAGGGGAAGCTCCTATAATTCACCCCTCCACTTT. This encodes CASSLRDRGSSYNSPLHF.

The rearrangement uses TRBV4-1 and TRBJ2-3; no clear D. The CDR3 covers 13 residues. The germline V gene encodes CDR1 MGHRA and CDR2 YSYEKL. With 4 bases removed from V and 6 bases from J, the gap between germline ends came to 11 bases. The CDR3 bases are TGCGCCAGCAGCCTCATGAGCGTGGATACGCAGTATTTT. It specifies CASSLMSVDTQYF.